This T cell receptor beta chain was retrieved from a study of beta chain features in type 1 diabetes. Expressed TCRB transcripts were sequenced because the isolated RNA had all been reverse transcribed beforehand. Sequencing of naive, central memory and regulatory T cell samples gave an average of around 3.8 million reads. Method: immunoSEQ multiplex PCR; TCRdb's copy keeps in-frame clones and lacks some. The data show hundreds of thousands of clones, with 9.6% seen just once and around 0.031% held by the top ten. V was pared by 6 bases and J by 3 bases, with 5 bases of the junction left unmatched. This CDR3 comprises 13 residues. In germline, CDR1 is MNHEY, CDR2 SVGAGI. In this sample, this clone turned up a few times. Its antigen remains unknown. Study-level points and caveats: An over-representation of cells with high TCR expression could result from cDNA sequencing.

CD45RO/CCR7/CD25/CD127/CD95/CD27 staining was used to isolate CD4+ naive, central memory, regulatory and stem cell-like memory cells by sorting. Sorted populations all had greater than 95% purity. Source material: naive CD4+ T cells from blood. The rearrangement uses TRBV6-5 and TRBJ2-7; 7 bases map to TRBD1. This receptor was taken from a woman under 30 in good health. The CDR3 loop reads CASRRQGVYEQYF. The CDR3, as DNA: TGTGCCAGCAGGAGACAGGGAGTCTACGAGCAGTACTTC.